This TCR beta chain originates from a study of blood T cell repertoires in COVID-19 (dated by TCRdb to the early 2020s). Looking at the study overall: Samples covering the acute and convalescent phases of COVID-19 were provided by collaborators in the United States, Italy and Spain. The sample metadata nearly always contained a de-identified subject ID, COVID-19 status, age in years and sex. The samples were drawn from the first 160 participants of the ongoing ImmuneRACE study and from roughly 1,300 subjects provided by 6 global collaborators. The material from the prospective study consisted of cDNA or gDNA derived from T cells, B-cell-depleted T cells, or PBMCs. The dataset comprised deeply sampled blood TCRbeta repertoires from subjects exposed to, actively infected with, or recovered from COVID-19. Where HLA class I and class II types were available, the types were taken from metadata supplied by the sample provider, not from assay-based typing. The repertoires were made available in a free public database intended to serve as a resource for research on the immune response to SARS-CoV-2. On the study overall, not on this receptor specifically: The quantity of clinical and demographic metadata differed by source and by participant and was supplied without curation.

TCRbeta CDR3 regions were amplified from genomic DNA using the immunoSEQ Assay, a bias-controlled multiplex PCR. The original pipeline was this. The number of nucleated cells in each sample was estimated from the amplification of reference gene primers within the assay. To quantify the absolute abundance of each unique TCRbeta CDR3 rearrangement, sequence reads were collapsed and filtered. For each sample, productive Simpson clonality was calculated as the square root of Simpson's diversity index over productive rearrangements. TCRdb retrieved this table from immuneACCESS and kept in-frame rearrangements only. Not all clones are present; in checked studies, unresolved V genes account for under half, and no reason is known for the remainder. V and J calls and clone size are as listed in that table; D and trimming were resolved from the DNA. The sample table holds 60,000 to 95,000 clones, of which 90% were seen once. The biggest ten clones account for around a sixth of the sample.

Collaborating institutions collected whole blood in K2EDTA tubes following their own protocols. Collaborator samples were shipped for TCRbeta analysis as frozen whole blood, isolated PBMCs, or DNA extracted from either sample type. Relative to germline, V is missing 1 base and J is missing 0 bases, with 8 bases of the junction outside any gene match. The CDR1 and CDR2 encoded by the germline V gene are MDHEN and SYDVKM. From its cysteine to its phenylalanine, the CDR3 spans 20 amino acids. Only the CDR3 region is kept as DNA, spanning 60 bases read in frame from base 1. Details on this clone: Its cognate antigen has yet to be identified. Base-call qualities are not available, and no considerably larger clone is one nucleotide away.

The material sequenced was peripheral blood. This chain joins TRBV28 to TRBJ2-4; 14 of the junction bases match TRBD2. This TCR came from a woman aged 80 or over with active or convalescent COVID-19. The encoded CDR3 is CASSLSPGTSGGRAKNIQYF. DNA sequence: TGTGCCAGCAGTTTATCTCCCGGGACTAGCGGGGGCCGAGCCAAAAACATTCAGTACTTC.